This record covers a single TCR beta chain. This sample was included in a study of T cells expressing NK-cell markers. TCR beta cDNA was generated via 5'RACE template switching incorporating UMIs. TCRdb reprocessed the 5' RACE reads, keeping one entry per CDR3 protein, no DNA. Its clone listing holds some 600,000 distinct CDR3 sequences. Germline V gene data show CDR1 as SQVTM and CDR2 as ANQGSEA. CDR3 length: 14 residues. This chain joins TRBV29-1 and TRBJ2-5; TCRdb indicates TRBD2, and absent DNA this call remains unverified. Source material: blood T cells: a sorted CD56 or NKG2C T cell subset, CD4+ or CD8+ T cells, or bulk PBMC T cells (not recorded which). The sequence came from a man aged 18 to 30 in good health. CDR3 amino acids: CSVDPQRFGETQYF.